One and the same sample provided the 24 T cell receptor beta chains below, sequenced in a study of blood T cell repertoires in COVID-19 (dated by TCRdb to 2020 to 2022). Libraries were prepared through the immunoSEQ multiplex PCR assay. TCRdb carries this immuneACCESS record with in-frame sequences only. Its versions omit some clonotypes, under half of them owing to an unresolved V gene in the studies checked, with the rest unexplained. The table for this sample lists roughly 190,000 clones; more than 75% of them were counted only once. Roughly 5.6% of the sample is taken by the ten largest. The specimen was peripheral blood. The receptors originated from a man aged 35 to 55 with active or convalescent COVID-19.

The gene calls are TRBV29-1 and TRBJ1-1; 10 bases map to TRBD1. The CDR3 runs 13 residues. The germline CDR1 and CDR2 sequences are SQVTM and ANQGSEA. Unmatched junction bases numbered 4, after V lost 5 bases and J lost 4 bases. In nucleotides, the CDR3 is TGCAGCGTTTCCGGGACAGGGGTCACTGAAGCTTTCTTT. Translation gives CSVSGTGVTEAFF.

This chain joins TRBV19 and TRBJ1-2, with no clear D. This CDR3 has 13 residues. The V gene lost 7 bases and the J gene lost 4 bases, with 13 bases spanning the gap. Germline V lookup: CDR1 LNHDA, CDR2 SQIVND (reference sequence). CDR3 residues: CASTTHGTYGYTF. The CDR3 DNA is TGTGCCAGTACGACTCACGGAACCTATGGCTACACCTTC.

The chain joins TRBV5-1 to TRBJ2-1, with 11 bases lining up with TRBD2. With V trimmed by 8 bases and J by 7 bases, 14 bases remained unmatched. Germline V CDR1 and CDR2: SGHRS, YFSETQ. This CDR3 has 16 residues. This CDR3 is CASTTFTSGSWNEQFF. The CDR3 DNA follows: TGCGCCAGTACTACTTTTACTAGCGGGAGTTGGAATGAGCAGTTCTTC.

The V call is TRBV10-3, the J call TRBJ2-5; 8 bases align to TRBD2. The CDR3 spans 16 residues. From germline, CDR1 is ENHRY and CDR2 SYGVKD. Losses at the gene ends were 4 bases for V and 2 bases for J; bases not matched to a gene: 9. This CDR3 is CAISGSLRGVQETQYF. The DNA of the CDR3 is TGTGCCATCAGTGGGTCTCTGCGGGGGGTTCAAGAGACCCAGTACTTC.

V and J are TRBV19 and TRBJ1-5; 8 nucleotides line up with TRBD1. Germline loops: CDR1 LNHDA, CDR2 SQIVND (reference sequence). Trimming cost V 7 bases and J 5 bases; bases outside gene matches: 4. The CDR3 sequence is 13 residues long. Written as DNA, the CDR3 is TGTGCCAGTACCCGGACAGGGCATCAGCCCCAGCATTTT. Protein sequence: CASTRTGHQPQHF.

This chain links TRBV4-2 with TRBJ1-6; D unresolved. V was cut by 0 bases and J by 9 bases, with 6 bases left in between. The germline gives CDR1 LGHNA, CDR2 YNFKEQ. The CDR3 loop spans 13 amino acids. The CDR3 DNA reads TGTGCCAGCAGCCAAGAGCTCAGTTCACCCCTCCACTTT. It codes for CASSQELSSPLHF.

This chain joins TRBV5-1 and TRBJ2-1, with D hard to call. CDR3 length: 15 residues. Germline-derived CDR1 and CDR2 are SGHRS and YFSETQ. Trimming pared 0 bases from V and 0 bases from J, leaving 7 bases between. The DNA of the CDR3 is TGCGCCAGCAGCTTGGGTGGTAGCTCCTACAATGAGCAGTTCTTC. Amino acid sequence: CASSLGGSSYNEQFF.

CDR3 protein: CATSVSGAGGYTF. CDR3 nucleotide sequence: TGTGCCACCAGTGTGTCAGGGGCAGGGGGCTACACCTTC. The chain links TRBV24-1 to TRBJ1-2, with D possibly being TRBD1 (6 bases). V was clipped by 5 bases and J by 8 bases, with 14 bases between them. Germline values: CDR1 KGHDR, CDR2 SFDVKD. The CDR3 covers 13 residues.

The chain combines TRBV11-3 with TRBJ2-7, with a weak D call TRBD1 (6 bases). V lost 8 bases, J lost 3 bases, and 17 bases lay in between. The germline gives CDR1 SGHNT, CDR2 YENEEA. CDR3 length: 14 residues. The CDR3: CASSKPGTFYEQYF. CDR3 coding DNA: TGTGCCAGCTCCAAACCCGGGACATTCTACGAGCAGTACTTC. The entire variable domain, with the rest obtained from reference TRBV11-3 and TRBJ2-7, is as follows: EAGVVQSPRYKIIEKKQPVAFWCNPISGHNTLYWYLQNLGQGPELLIRYENEEAVDDSQLPKDRFSAERLKGVDSTLKIQPAELGDSAVYLCASSKPGTFYEQYFGPGTRLTVT.

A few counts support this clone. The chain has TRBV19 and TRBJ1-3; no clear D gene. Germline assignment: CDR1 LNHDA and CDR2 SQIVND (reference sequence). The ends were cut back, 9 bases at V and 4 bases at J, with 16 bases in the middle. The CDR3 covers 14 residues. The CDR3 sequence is CASWPRTPGNTIYF. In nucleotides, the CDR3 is TGTGCCAGCTGGCCGCGGACTCCCGGAAACACCATATATTTT.

Here the CDR3 reads CASSSLPRGQKLFF. CDR3 nucleotides: TGTGCCAGCAGTTCTCTGCCCCGTGGGCAAAAACTGTTTTTT. The chain couples TRBV6-5 to TRBJ1-4, with D hard to call. This CDR3 contains 14 residues. Germline CDR1 and CDR2: MNHEY and SVGAGI. Trimming removed 4 bases at V and 9 bases at J, with 15 bases between.

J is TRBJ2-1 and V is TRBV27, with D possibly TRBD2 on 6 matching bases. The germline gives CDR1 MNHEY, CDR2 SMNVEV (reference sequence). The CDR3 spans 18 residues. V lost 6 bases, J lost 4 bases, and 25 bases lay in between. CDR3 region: CASSTKLHGTRIYNEQFF. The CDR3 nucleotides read TGTGCCAGCAGCACAAAACTACACGGGACTCGCATTTACAATGAGCAGTTCTTC.

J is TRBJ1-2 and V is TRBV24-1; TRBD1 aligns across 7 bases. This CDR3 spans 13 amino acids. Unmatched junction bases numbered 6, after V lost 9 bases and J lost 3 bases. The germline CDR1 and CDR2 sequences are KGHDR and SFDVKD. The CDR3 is CATAGTDDYGYTF. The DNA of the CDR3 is TGTGCCACCGCTGGGACAGACGACTATGGCTACACCTTC.

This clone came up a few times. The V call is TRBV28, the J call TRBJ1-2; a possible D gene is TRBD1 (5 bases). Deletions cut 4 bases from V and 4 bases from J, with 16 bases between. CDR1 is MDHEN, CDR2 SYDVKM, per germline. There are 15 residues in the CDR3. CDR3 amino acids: CASSSLSGRAYGYTF. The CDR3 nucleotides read TGTGCCAGCAGTTCGCTTTCAGGGCGTGCCTATGGCTACACCTTC.

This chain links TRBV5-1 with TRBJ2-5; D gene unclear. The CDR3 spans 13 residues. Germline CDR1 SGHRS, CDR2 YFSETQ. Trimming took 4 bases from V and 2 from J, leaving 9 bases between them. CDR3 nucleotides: TGCGCCAGCAGCAATAACTTACAAGAGACCCAGTACTTC. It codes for CASSNNLQETQYF.

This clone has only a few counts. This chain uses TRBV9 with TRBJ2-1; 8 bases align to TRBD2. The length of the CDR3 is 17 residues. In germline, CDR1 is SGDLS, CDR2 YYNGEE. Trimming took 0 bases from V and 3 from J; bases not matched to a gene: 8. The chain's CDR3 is CASSVGGVAGYYNEQFF. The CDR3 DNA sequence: TGTGCCAGCAGCGTAGGCGGGGTAGCGGGATACTACAATGAGCAGTTCTTC.

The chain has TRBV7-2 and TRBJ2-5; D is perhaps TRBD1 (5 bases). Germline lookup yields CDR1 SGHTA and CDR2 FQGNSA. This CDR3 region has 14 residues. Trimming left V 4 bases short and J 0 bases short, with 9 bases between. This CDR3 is CASSSGIYQETQYF. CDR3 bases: TGTGCCAGCAGCTCAGGGATTTACCAAGAGACCCAGTACTTC.

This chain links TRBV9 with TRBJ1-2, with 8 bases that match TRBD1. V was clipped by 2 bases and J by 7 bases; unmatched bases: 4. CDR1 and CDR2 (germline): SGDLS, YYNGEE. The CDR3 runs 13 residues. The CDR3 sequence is CASSVQGASGYTF. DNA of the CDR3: TGTGCCAGCAGCGTTCAGGGGGCGAGTGGCTACACCTTC.

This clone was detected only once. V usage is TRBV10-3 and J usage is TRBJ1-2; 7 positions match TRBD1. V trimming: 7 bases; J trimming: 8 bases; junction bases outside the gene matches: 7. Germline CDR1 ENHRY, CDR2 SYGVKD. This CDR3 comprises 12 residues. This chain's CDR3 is CAIKGQAGGYTF. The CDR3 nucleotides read TGTGCCATCAAAGGACAGGCTGGCGGCTACACCTTC.

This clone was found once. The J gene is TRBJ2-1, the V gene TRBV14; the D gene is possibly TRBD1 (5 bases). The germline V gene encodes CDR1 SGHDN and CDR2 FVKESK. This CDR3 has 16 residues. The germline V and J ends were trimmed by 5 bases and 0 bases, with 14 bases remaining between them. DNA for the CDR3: TGTGCCAGCAGCGAGTGGGGCAGATCCTCCTACAATGAGCAGTTCTTC. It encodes CASSEWGRSSYNEQFF.

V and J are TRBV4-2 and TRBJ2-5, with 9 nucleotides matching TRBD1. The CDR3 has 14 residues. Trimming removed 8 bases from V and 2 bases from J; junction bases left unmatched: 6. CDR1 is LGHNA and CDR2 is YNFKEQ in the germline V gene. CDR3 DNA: TGTGCCAGCGGGGGACAGGGCCCGCAAGAGACCCAGTACTTC. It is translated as CASGGQGPQETQYF.

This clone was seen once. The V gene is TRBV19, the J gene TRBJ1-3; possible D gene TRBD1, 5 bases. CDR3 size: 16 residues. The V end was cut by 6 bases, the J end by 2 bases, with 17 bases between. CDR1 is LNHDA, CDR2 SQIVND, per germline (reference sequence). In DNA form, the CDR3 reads TGTGCCAGTAGCCCGATATCCCCAGGGCCTGGAAACACCATATATTTT. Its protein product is CASSPISPGPGNTIYF. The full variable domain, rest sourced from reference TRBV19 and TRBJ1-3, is DGGITQSPKYLFRKEGQNVTLSCEQNLNHDAMYWYRQDPGQGLRLIYYSQIVNDFQKGDIAEGYSVSREKKESFPLTVTSAQKNPTAFYLCASSPISPGPGNTIYFGEGSWLTVV.

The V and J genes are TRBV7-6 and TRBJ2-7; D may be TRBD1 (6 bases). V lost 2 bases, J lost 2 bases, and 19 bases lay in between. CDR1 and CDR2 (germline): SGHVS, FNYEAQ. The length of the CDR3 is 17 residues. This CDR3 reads CASSLSVVQGLPYEQYF. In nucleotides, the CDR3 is TGTGCCAGCAGCTTAAGCGTGGTACAGGGATTACCCTACGAGCAGTACTTC.

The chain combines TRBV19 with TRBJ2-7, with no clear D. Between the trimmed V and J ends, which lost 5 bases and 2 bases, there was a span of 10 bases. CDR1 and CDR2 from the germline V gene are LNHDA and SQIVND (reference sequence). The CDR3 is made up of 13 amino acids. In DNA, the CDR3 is TGTGCCAGTAGTCCTCCCCCCCCCTACGAGCAGTACTTC. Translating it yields CASSPPPPYEQYF.